This T cell receptor beta chain was recovered during a study of blood T cell repertoires in COVID-19. This CDR3 contains 13 residues. Germline V gene lookup returns CDR1 SGHTA and CDR2 FQGNSA. V lost 0 bases and J 4 bases, leaving 6 bases between the germline ends. While infection was still active, Seattle patients were enrolled and then followed longitudinally. In the study's own analysis: Amplifying reference gene primers gave estimates of nucleated cell counts. Data came from immunoSEQ multiplex PCR; TCRdb stores just in-frame clones and leaves some out. V, J and clone size are those of that table, while D and trimming were read from the DNA. The sample has more than 80,000 clones; roughly 89% are singletons.

The V call is TRBV7-2, the J call TRBJ2-5; D unresolved. This TCR came from a woman between 55 and 75 years old with COVID-19, enrolled during active disease. The sequencing input was peripheral blood. In DNA form, the CDR3 reads TGTGCCAGCAGCTTAGCGCCGGGAGAGACCCAGTACTTC. Translating gives CASSLAPGETQYF.